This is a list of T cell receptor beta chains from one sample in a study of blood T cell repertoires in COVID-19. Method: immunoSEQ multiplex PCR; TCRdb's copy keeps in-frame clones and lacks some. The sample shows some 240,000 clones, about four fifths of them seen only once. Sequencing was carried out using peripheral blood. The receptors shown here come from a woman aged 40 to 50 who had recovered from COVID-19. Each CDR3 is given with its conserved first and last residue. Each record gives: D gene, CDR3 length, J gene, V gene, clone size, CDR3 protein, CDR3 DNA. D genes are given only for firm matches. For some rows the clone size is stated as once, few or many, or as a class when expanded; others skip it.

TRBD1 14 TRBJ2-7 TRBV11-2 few CASSLGTGAGEQYF TGTGCCAGCAGCTTAGGGACAGGGGCAGGCGAGCAGTACTTC
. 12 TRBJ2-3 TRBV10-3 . CASEGSADTQYF TGTGCCAGCGAAGGGAGTGCAGATACGCAGTATTTT
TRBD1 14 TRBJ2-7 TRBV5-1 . CASSLQGARNEQYF TGCGCCAGCAGCTTGCAGGGGGCGAGGAACGAGCAGTACTTC
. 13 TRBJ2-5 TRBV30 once CAWSSQSQETQYF TGTGCCTGGAGTTCTCAGTCCCAAGAGACCCAGTACTTC
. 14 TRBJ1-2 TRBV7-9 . CASSLNQGPYGYTF TGTGCCAGCAGCTTAAATCAGGGGCCCTATGGCTACACCTTC
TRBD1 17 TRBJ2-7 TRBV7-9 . CASSQTGTGGDHYEQYF TGTGCCAGCAGCCAGACGGGGACAGGGGGGGATCACTACGAGCAGTACTTC
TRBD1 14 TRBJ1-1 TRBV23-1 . CATKKDRANTEAFF TGCGCCACCAAGAAGGACAGGGCGAACACTGAAGCTTTCTTT
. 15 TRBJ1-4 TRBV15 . CATSRVRDNREKLFF TGTGCCACCAGCAGAGTCCGGGATAACCGTGAAAAACTGTTTTTT
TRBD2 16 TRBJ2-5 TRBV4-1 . CASSRGGLRGNVGQYF TGCGCCAGCAGCCGCGGGGGGTTGAGGGGGAACGTGGGCCAGTACTTC
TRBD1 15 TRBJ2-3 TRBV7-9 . CASSPGQGDGDTQYF TGTGCCAGCAGCCCGGGACAGGGGGATGGAGATACGCAGTATTTT
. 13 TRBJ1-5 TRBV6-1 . CASSEVTDQPQHF TGTGCCAGCAGTGAAGTCACAGATCAGCCCCAGCATTTT
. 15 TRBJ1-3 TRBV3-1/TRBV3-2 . CASTPTPRAGNTIYF TGTGCCAGCACCCCGACCCCCAGGGCGGGAAACACCATATATTTT
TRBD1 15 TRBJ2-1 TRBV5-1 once CASSPPGQGYNEQFF TGCGCCAGCAGCCCACCGGGACAGGGATACAATGAGCAGTTCTTC
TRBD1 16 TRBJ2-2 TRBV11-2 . CASSPAGTGVTGELFF TGTGCCAGCAGCCCCGCCGGGACAGGGGTTACCGGGGAGCTGTTTTTT
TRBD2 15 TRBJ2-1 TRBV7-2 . CASTLRGGLYNEQFF TGTGCCAGCACCCTGCGGGGGGGTCTCTACAATGAGCAGTTCTTC
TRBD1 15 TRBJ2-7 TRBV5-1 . CASSRSGTAYYEQYF TGCGCCAGCAGTCGTTCCGGGACAGCGTACTACGAGCAGTACTTC
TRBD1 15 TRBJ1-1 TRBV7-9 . CASSTTTGMRTEAFF TGTGCCAGCAGCACCACGACAGGGATGCGAACTGAAGCTTTCTTT
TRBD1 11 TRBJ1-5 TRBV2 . CASSGDSPQHF TGTGCCAGCAGTGGGGACAGCCCCCAGCATTTT
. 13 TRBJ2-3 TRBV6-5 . CASLPAGTDTQYF TGTGCCAGCCTACCCGCCGGCACAGATACGCAGTATTTT
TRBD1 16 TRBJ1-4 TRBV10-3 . CAISELRTGQIEKLFF TGTGCCATCAGTGAGCTACGGACAGGGCAAATTGAAAAACTGTTTTTT
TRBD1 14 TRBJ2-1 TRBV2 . CASSETGGIGEQFF TGTGCCAGCAGTGAGACAGGGGGTATCGGTGAGCAGTTCTTC
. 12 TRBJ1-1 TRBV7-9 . CASRISRTEAFF TGTGCCAGCAGAATTAGTCGCACTGAAGCTTTCTTT
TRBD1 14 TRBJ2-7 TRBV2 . CASSDRDRGYEQYF TGTGCCAGCAGTGACCGGGACAGGGGCTACGAGCAGTACTTC
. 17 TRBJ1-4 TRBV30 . CAWSVLQGGVYNEKLFF TGTGCCTGGAGTGTACTGCAGGGCGGCGTCTATAATGAAAAACTGTTTTTT
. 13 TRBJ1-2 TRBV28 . CASSLRPGDGYTF TGTGCCAGCAGTTTACGGCCAGGGGATGGCTACACCTTC
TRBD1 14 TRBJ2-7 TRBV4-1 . CASSAPGQGHEQYF TGCGCCAGCAGCGCCCCGGGACAGGGACACGAGCAGTACTTC
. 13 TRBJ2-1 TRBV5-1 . CASSLTSDNEQFF TGCGCCAGCAGCTTGACTAGTGACAATGAGCAGTTCTTC
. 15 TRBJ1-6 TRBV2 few CASREGGGRTSPLHF TGTGCCAGCAGAGAGGGGGGGGGTCGGACTTCACCCCTCCACTTT
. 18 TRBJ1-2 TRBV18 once CASSPTQAKGVANYGYTF TGTGCCAGCTCGCCCACCCAAGCCAAGGGGGTAGCTAACTATGGCTACACCTTC
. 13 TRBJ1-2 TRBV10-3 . CAADPQGAYGYTF TGTGCCGCCGACCCGCAGGGTGCCTATGGCTACACCTTC
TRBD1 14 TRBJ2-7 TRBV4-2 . CASSLSGTEYEQYF TGTGCCAGCAGCCTATCCGGGACAGAGTACGAGCAGTACTTC
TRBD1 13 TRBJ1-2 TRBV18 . CASSPNRGDGYTF TGTGCCAGCTCACCAAACAGGGGGGACGGCTACACCTTC
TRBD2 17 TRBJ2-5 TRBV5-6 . CASSLPGGPPQQETQYF TGTGCCAGCAGCTTGCCGGGAGGACCTCCTCAGCAAGAGACCCAGTACTTC
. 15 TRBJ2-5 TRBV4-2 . CASSRSGEGEETQYF TGTGCCAGCAGCCGCAGCGGGGAGGGGGAAGAGACCCAGTACTTC
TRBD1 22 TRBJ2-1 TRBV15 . CATSRVPIRGQGLLMSYNEQFF TGTGCCACCAGCAGAGTTCCCATCCGTGGACAGGGGTTGTTGATGTCCTACAATGAGCAGTTCTTC
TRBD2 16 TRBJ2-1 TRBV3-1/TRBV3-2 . CASSPLTSGAHNEQFF TGTGCCAGCAGCCCCTTGACTAGCGGGGCCCACAATGAGCAGTTCTTC
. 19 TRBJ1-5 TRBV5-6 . CASSLWWKQGRNSNQPQHF TGTGCCAGCAGCTTATGGTGGAAACAAGGGAGGAATAGCAATCAGCCCCAGCATTTT
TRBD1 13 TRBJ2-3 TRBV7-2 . CASSKTGTDTQYF TGTGCCAGCAGCAAGACAGGGACAGATACGCAGTATTTT
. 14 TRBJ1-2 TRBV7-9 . CASSLARRDYGYTF TGTGCCAGCAGCTTAGCGCGCAGGGACTATGGCTACACCTTC
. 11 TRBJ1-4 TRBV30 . CAQGFNEKLFF TGTGCTCAGGGCTTTAATGAAAAACTGTTTTTT
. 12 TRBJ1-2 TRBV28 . CASSFMSYGYTF TGTGCCAGCAGTTTCATGAGCTATGGCTACACCTTC
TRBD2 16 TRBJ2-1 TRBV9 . CASSVGGTGSYNEQFF TGTGCCAGCAGCGTGGGGGGGACGGGTTCCTACAATGAGCAGTTCTTC
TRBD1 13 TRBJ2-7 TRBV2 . CAIPGQGRYEQYF TGTGCCATTCCGGGACAGGGCCGCTACGAGCAGTACTTC
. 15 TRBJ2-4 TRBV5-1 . CASSALAPPQNIQYF TGCGCCAGCAGCGCTTTGGCCCCTCCCCAAAACATTCAGTACTTC
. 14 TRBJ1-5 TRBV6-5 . CATGTGWGNQPQHF TGTGCCACCGGAACGGGATGGGGCAATCAGCCCCAGCATTTT
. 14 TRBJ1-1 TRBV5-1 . CASSPARLGSEAFF TGCGCCAGCAGCCCCGCCAGGCTTGGGTCGGAAGCTTTCTTT
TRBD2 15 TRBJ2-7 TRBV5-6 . CASTMTLAGGLEQYF TGTGCCAGCACCATGACACTAGCGGGGGGCCTCGAGCAGTACTTC
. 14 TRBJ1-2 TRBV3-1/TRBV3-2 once CASSQDLANYGYTF TGTGCCAGCAGCCAAGATCTAGCTAACTATGGCTACACCTTC
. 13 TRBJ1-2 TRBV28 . CASSLRVLYGYTF TGTGCCAGCAGTTTACGGGTACTCTATGGCTACACCTTC
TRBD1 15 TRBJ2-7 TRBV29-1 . CSVELPGTGRYEQYF TGCAGCGTTGAACTGCCCGGGACAGGGAGGTACGAGCAGTACTTC
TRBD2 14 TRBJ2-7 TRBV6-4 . CASSAREGPYEQYF TGTGCCAGCAGTGCCAGGGAGGGACCCTACGAGCAGTACTTC
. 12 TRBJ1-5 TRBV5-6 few CASSFRGQPQHF TGTGCCAGCAGCTTCAGGGGTCAGCCCCAGCATTTT
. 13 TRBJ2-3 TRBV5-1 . CASSRGYEDTQYF TGCGCCAGCAGCAGGGGGTATGAAGATACGCAGTATTTT
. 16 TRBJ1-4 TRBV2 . CASSLSSGTTNEKLFF TGTGCCAGCAGTCTCTCCTCCGGTACAACTAATGAAAAACTGTTTTTT
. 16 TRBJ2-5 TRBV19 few CASSIVQGVRQETQYF TGTGCCAGTAGTATAGTACAGGGAGTTCGCCAAGAGACCCAGTACTTC
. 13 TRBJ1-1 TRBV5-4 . CASSLDTGRVAFF TGTGCCAGCAGCTTGGATACAGGAAGGGTAGCTTTCTTT